Following are 5 T cell receptor beta chains from one sample sequenced in a study of cytomegalovirus exposure and HLA in healthy donors. A multiplex PCR was run with 60 Vbeta primers and 13 Jbeta primers. Method: immunoSEQ multiplex PCR; TCRdb's copy keeps in-frame clones and lacks some. The sample holds 220,000 or so clones. Input material: PBMCs. All receptors derive from a girl aged 2 to 10 in good health and CMV-seropositive.

V is TRBV7-2 and J is TRBJ2-7; 8 positions match TRBD2. V was pared by 7 bases and J by 4 bases, with 12 bases of the junction left unmatched. The CDR3 runs 15 residues. Germline V CDR1 and CDR2: SGHTA, FQGNSA. The CDR3 loop reads CASNISPGGSYEQYF. The CDR3 DNA is TGTGCCAGCAACATCTCTCCGGGAGGGTCTTACGAGCAGTACTTC. The full variable domain, with the rest looked up from reference TRBV7-2 and TRBJ2-7, is GAGVSQSPSNKVTEKGKDVELRCDPISGHTALYWYRQSLGQGLEFLIYFQGNSAPDKSGLPSDRFSAERTGGSVSTLTIQRTQQEDSAVYLCASNISPGGSYEQYFGPGTRLTVT.

The chain has TRBV5-1 and TRBJ2-2; 11 bases are a match to TRBD1. This CDR3 is built from 15 residues. V lost 8 bases, J lost 1 base, and 4 bases stayed unmatched. Per the germline V gene, CDR1 is SGHRS and CDR2 is YFSETQ. The CDR3 DNA reads TGCGCCAGTAGGACAGGGGGCCTGAACACCGGGGAGCTGTTTTTT. Translation gives CASRTGGLNTGELFF.

This sequence joins TRBV18 and TRBJ1-4; D not certain. This CDR3 spans 15 amino acids. Trimming took 6 bases from V and 6 from J, leaving 17 bases between them. Germline V gives CDR1 KGHSH, CDR2 LQKENI. CDR3 sequence reads: CASSPKRVVDEKLFF. CDR3 nucleotide sequence: TGTGCCAGCTCCCCTAAGCGGGTAGTAGATGAAAAACTGTTTTTT.

In DNA form, the CDR3 reads TGTGCCAGCAGGCCGGGACTAGTCCCCTACGAGCAGTACTTC. Its protein is CASRPGLVPYEQYF. The V gene is TRBV6-1, the J gene TRBJ2-7, with 8 bases lining up with TRBD2. The CDR3 covers 14 residues. Germline CDR1 and CDR2: MNHNS and SASEGT. Trimming took 6 bases from V and 2 from J; bases not matched to a gene: 6.

The chain has TRBV10-1 and TRBJ2-1; possibly TRBD2 for D (6 bases). The V gene's germline CDR1 is WNHNN and CDR2 SYGVQD (reference sequence). The CDR3 extends over 17 amino acids. Trimming took off 6 bases at V and 2 bases at J, with 20 bases between the two ends. The CDR3 coding sequence is TGCGCCAGCAGCGGCACGGGGAGGCGCGGCGCCTACAATGAGCAGTTCTTC. Amino acid sequence: CASSGTGRRGAYNEQFF.